These T cell receptor beta chains were read from a single sample in a study of blood T cell repertoires in COVID-19. Only in-frame clones appear in the TCRdb table, and some are missing; sequencing was by immunoSEQ multiplex PCR. The table includes around 200,000 clones, around 90% detected once. Sequenced material: peripheral blood. Receptors originate from a man over 45 with acute or convalescent COVID-19. Both conserved end residues are trimmed from each CDR3. Fields, in order: CDR3 protein, J gene, CDR3 length, V gene.

CDR3aa: ASFWGSGGSSYNEQF
j_gene: TRBJ2-1
len: 15
v_gene: TRBV30

CDR3aa: ASSKVAGRGGKLF
j_gene: TRBJ1-4
len: 13
v_gene: TRBV21-1

CDR3aa: ASSVGRWLF
j_gene: TRBJ1-4
len: 9
v_gene: TRBV2

CDR3aa: ASSYSGTEGGETQY
j_gene: TRBJ2-5
len: 14
v_gene: TRBV7-6

CDR3aa: ASSQGNRQGKVEQF
j_gene: TRBJ2-1
len: 14
v_gene: TRBV4-2

CDR3aa: ASSYTTNTGELF
j_gene: TRBJ2-2
len: 12
v_gene: TRBV6-5

CDR3aa: ASSKGTGELF
j_gene: TRBJ2-2
len: 10
v_gene: TRBV12-3/TRBV12-4

CDR3aa: ASSLIGGFGQPQH
j_gene: TRBJ1-5
len: 13
v_gene: TRBV7-8

CDR3aa: ASSLSRGRYNEQF
j_gene: TRBJ2-1
len: 13
v_gene: TRBV7-3

CDR3aa: ASSPVAGTMYQETQY
j_gene: TRBJ2-5
len: 15
v_gene: TRBV14

CDR3aa: ASSRQGALGNQPQH
j_gene: TRBJ1-5
len: 14
v_gene: TRBV6-6

CDR3aa: ASSLDWGPLSNEQY
j_gene: TRBJ2-7
len: 14
v_gene: TRBV11-2

CDR3aa: ASSPAISGLHTDTQY
j_gene: TRBJ2-3
len: 15
v_gene: TRBV7-9

CDR3aa: ASSQLSGQGNQPQH
j_gene: TRBJ1-5
len: 14
v_gene: TRBV4-2

CDR3aa: SADSVGEQF
j_gene: TRBJ2-1
len: 9
v_gene: TRBV20-1